These 13 T cell receptor beta chains share one sample of origin, sequenced in a study of blood T cell repertoires in COVID-19. The table came from immunoSEQ multiplex PCR; TCRdb's copy has only in-frame clones and leaves some out. The table records 120,000 to 150,000 clones, about 90% of them present only once. The sample consisted of peripheral blood. Receptor source: a man aged 45-65 years who had recovered from COVID-19.

The chain carries TRBV19 and TRBJ1-5; the D gene is possibly TRBD1 (6 bases). CDR1 LNHDA and CDR2 SQIVND come from the germline V gene (reference sequence). Trimming took off 7 bases at V and 9 bases at J, with 13 bases between the two ends. The CDR3 spans 12 residues. CDR3 bases: TGTGCCAGTAACGCACAGGGTCCGCCCCAGCATTTT. This gives the protein CASNAQGPPQHF.

The chain recombines TRBV6-1 with TRBJ1-2; a weak D match, TRBD1 (6 bases). CDR1 and CDR2 (germline): MNHNS, SASEGT. V lost 3 bases, J lost 5 bases, and 16 bases lay in between. The CDR3 extends over 15 amino acids. The CDR3: CASSDWGGPTYGYTF. Written as DNA, the CDR3 is TGTGCCAGCAGTGATTGGGGGGGCCCGACGTATGGCTACACCTTC.

The table lists this clone with a few counts. The V and J genes are TRBV6-2 or TRBV6-3 and TRBJ2-7; 7 bases are a match to TRBD1. Germline V gene lookup returns CDR1 MNHEY and CDR2 SVGEGT. Losses at the gene ends were 2 bases for V and 2 bases for J; bases not matched to a gene: 9. This CDR3 is built from 16 residues. The CDR3, as DNA: TGTGCCAGCAGTTACGCCCTTCGGACAGGTACCTACGAGCAGTACTTC. This encodes CASSYALRTGTYEQYF.

DNA for the CDR3: TGCAGCGCTGATGGACGGGGGGGCACTGAAGCTTTCTTT. Translation: CSADGRGGTEAFF. The rearrangement links TRBV29-1 to TRBJ1-1; tentatively, D is TRBD1 (5 bases). V was cut by 7 bases and J by 4 bases, with 16 bases left in between. This CDR3 spans 13 amino acids. Germline CDR1 and CDR2: SQVTM and ANQGSEA.

CDR3 DNA: TGTGCCAGCAGTACCACAGGGGGCTATCAGCCCCAGCATTTT. Its translation is CASSTTGGYQPQHF. The chain recombines TRBV2 with TRBJ1-5; 9 nucleotides line up with TRBD1. Germline CDR1 reads SNHLY; CDR2 reads FYNNEI. This CDR3 spans 14 amino acids. The ends lost 5 bases at V and 5 bases at J; junction bases unmatched: 4.

This chain uses TRBV19 with TRBJ1-2; TRBD1 is a possible D gene (5 bases). Germline V CDR1 and CDR2: LNHDA, SQIVND (reference sequence). This CDR3 is 15 amino acids long. V gave up 5 bases and J gave up 4 bases, with 17 bases separating them. This CDR3 is CASSAGGESSYGYTF. DNA of the CDR3: TGTGCCAGTAGTGCCGGGGGGGAATCGAGCTATGGCTACACCTTC.

This chain joins TRBV6-4 and TRBJ2-7, with TRBD1 matching 9 bases. The CDR3 has 15 amino acids. Germline CDR1 MRHNA, CDR2 SNTAGT. V trimming: 3 bases; J trimming: 2 bases; junction bases outside the gene matches: 5. CDR3 in DNA: TGTGCCAGCAGTGAGGCCGGGACAGGGCCCTACGAGCAGTACTTC. Translation: CASSEAGTGPYEQYF.

Comments on this clone: The sample has other DNA sequences that encode this CDR3 too. This chain connects TRBV12-3 or TRBV12-4 to TRBJ2-3; D uncertain. V dropped 6 bases and J dropped 6 bases, with 7 bases sitting between them. This CDR3 is 11 amino acids long. CDR3 nucleotides: TGTGCCAGCAGCCTGTCGGATACGCAGTATTTT. Its protein product is CASSLSDTQYF.

V usage is TRBV7-2 and J usage is TRBJ2-2; D gene uncertain. Germline values: CDR1 SGHTA, CDR2 FQGNSA. The germline V and J ends were trimmed by 2 bases and 0 bases, with 7 bases remaining between them. This CDR3 is built from 15 residues. The CDR3 is CASSLRQANTGELFF. DNA of the CDR3: TGTGCCAGCAGCTTACGGCAGGCGAACACCGGGGAGCTGTTTTTT.

CDR3 protein: CASSESGLGQGRSEQYF. CDR3 bases: TGTGCCAGCAGTGAAAGTGGGCTGGGACAGGGGAGGTCCGAGCAGTACTTC. V and J are TRBV6-1 and TRBJ2-7; 10 bases map to TRBD1. V shed 2 bases and J 6 bases; nucleotides not matched to a gene: 13. Germline-derived CDR1 and CDR2 are MNHNS and SASEGT. The length of the CDR3 is 17 residues.

J is TRBJ1-1 and V is TRBV5-5; possibly TRBD1 for D (6 bases). The CDR3 sequence is 12 residues long. V lost 0 bases, J lost 8 bases, and 8 bases lay in between. Looked up from germline, CDR1 is SGHKS and CDR2 is YYEKEE (reference sequence). In DNA, the CDR3 is TGTGCCAGCAGCTTGGGGGGGCGAGAAGCTTTCTTT. It codes for CASSLGGREAFF.

V gene TRBV25-1 combines with J gene TRBJ2-3; D is ambiguous. CDR3 length: 11 residues. The V end was cut by 7 bases, the J end by 2 bases, with 4 bases between. Germline V CDR1 and CDR2: MGHDK, SYGVNS. The CDR3 protein is CASTDTDTQYF. The CDR3 DNA is TGTGCCAGCACAGACACAGATACGCAGTATTTT. Using reference TRBV25-1 and TRBJ2-3 for the parts outside the CDR3, the full variable domain is EADIYQTPRYLVIGTGKKITLECSQTMGHDKMYWYQQDPGMELHLIHYSYGVNSTEKGDLSSESTVSRIRTEHFPLTLESARPSHTSQYLCASTDTDTQYFGPGTRLTVL.

The chain links TRBV5-1 to TRBJ2-5; D remains ambiguous. Germline V gives CDR1 SGHRS, CDR2 YFSETQ. The V end was cut by 2 bases, the J end by 5 bases, with 16 bases between. The CDR3 runs to 15 residues. The CDR3 nucleotides read TGCGCCAGCAGCTTTCGCCTCCAGCCGGGTGAGACCCAGTACTTC. Amino acid sequence: CASSFRLQPGETQYF.